This is a list of T cell receptor beta chains from one sample in a study of T cell responses to AZD1222 COVID-19 vaccine. Sequenced by immunoSEQ multiplex PCR; TCRdb stores in-frame clones only, minus some. The repertoire holds some 170,000 clones, with roughly 93% as singletons. The source was peripheral blood, collected 28 days after the second dose of the MenACWY control vaccine. Receptors were obtained from an adult who received the MenACWY meningococcal vaccine as a control. Each CDR3 is given with its conserved first and last residue. Fields, in order: CDR3 protein, CDR3 DNA, clone size, J gene, D gene, V gene. A D gene is named only where the DNA matches it firmly. Clone size is given for some rows only: seen once, a few or many times, or a class if the clone is expanded.

cdr3_aa: CASSPSSSYNSPLHF
cdr3_nt: TGTGCCAGCAGTCCAAGTAGCTCCTATAATTCACCCCTCCACTTT
clone_size: once
j_call: TRBJ1-6
d_call: .
v_call: TRBV9

cdr3_aa: CATSDPRRTVYEQYF
cdr3_nt: TGTGCCACCAGCGACCCCCGAAGGACGGTCTACGAGCAGTACTTC
clone_size: .
j_call: TRBJ2-7
d_call: .
v_call: TRBV15

cdr3_aa: CASSLNQGPNEKLFF
cdr3_nt: TGTGCCAGCAGCCTCAATCAGGGCCCCAATGAAAAACTGTTTTTT
clone_size: .
j_call: TRBJ1-4
d_call: .
v_call: TRBV5-4

cdr3_aa: CASSGEMYTGELFF
cdr3_nt: TGTGCCAGCAGCGGTGAGATGTACACCGGGGAGCTGTTTTTT
clone_size: .
j_call: TRBJ2-2
d_call: .
v_call: TRBV6-5

cdr3_aa: CASSLGPRYGYTF
cdr3_nt: TGTGCCAGCAGCTTGGGGCCAAGGTATGGCTACACCTTC
clone_size: .
j_call: TRBJ1-2
d_call: .
v_call: TRBV5-8

cdr3_aa: CASSQLGQETQYF
cdr3_nt: TGTGCCAGCAGCCAACTGGGGCAAGAGACCCAGTACTTC
clone_size: .
j_call: TRBJ2-5
d_call: .
v_call: TRBV3-1/TRBV3-2

cdr3_aa: CASSPWDRPNYGYTF
cdr3_nt: TGTGCCAGCAGCCCCTGGGACAGACCGAACTATGGCTACACCTTC
clone_size: .
j_call: TRBJ1-2
d_call: TRBD1
v_call: TRBV3-1/TRBV3-2

cdr3_aa: CASSKTGVTDTQYF
cdr3_nt: TGCGCCAGCAGCAAAACAGGGGTAACAGATACGCAGTATTTT
clone_size: .
j_call: TRBJ2-3
d_call: TRBD1
v_call: TRBV5-1

cdr3_aa: CASSSGANYGYTF
cdr3_nt: TGTGCCAGCAGTTCGGGAGCTAACTATGGCTACACCTTC
clone_size: .
j_call: TRBJ1-2
d_call: .
v_call: TRBV6-1

cdr3_aa: CASSLWSGGEFSYEQYF
cdr3_nt: TGTGCCAGCAGCTTGTGGTCAGGGGGCGAATTCTCCTACGAGCAGTACTTC
clone_size: .
j_call: TRBJ2-7
d_call: TRBD1
v_call: TRBV7-8

cdr3_aa: CASSQETFLREGDEKLFF
cdr3_nt: TGTGCCAGCAGCCAAGAGACCTTTTTACGGGAGGGAGATGAAAAACTGTTTTTT
clone_size: .
j_call: TRBJ1-4
d_call: .
v_call: TRBV3-1/TRBV3-2

cdr3_aa: CASRISTPSYEQYF
cdr3_nt: TGTGCCAGCAGGATATCGACACCCTCCTACGAGCAGTACTTC
clone_size: .
j_call: TRBJ2-7
d_call: .
v_call: TRBV6-5

cdr3_aa: CASSLQGNTDTQYF
cdr3_nt: TGTGCCAGCAGCTTACAGGGTAACACAGATACGCAGTATTTT
clone_size: .
j_call: TRBJ2-3
d_call: .
v_call: TRBV5-4

cdr3_aa: CASSSDGTGDYGYTF
cdr3_nt: TGTGCCAGCAGCTCCGACGGGACAGGGGACTATGGCTACACCTTC
clone_size: .
j_call: TRBJ1-2
d_call: TRBD1
v_call: TRBV28

cdr3_aa: CASSSRGNQPQHF
cdr3_nt: TGTGCCAGCAGTTCAAGGGGGAATCAGCCCCAGCATTTT
clone_size: .
j_call: TRBJ1-5
d_call: .
v_call: TRBV27

cdr3_aa: CAWSLASQQPQHF
cdr3_nt: TGTGCCTGGAGTTTGGCGTCCCAACAGCCCCAGCATTTT
clone_size: .
j_call: TRBJ1-5
d_call: .
v_call: TRBV30